The 27 T cell receptor beta chains presented below share a single source sample, sequenced in a study of T cell responses to AZD1222 COVID-19 vaccine. Libraries were prepared by immunoSEQ multiplex PCR; TCRdb keeps only in-frame clonotypes and omits some of them. Altogether some 130,000 clones are present, around 90% being singletons, with the ten largest covering 1.9%. This specimen consisted of peripheral blood, obtained on day 0 of AZD1222 vaccination. These receptors were taken from an adult in good health.

The chain uses TRBV7-6 and TRBJ2-2; D assignment may be TRBD1 or TRBD2 (5 bases each). The CDR3 sequence is 17 residues long. The V and J ends lost 5 bases and 3 bases respectively, with 19 bases between them. Germline V gives CDR1 SGHVS, CDR2 FNYEAQ. CDR3 in DNA: TGTGCCAGCAGCACCAACCGGGACCGACGGTACACCGGGGAGCTGTTTTTT. It specifies CASSTNRDRRYTGELFF. The complete variable domain, with remaining parts taken from reference TRBV7-6 and TRBJ2-2, reads GAGVSQSPRYKVTKRGQDVALRCDPISGHVSLYWYRQALGQGPEFLTYFNYEAQQDKSGLPNDRFSAERPEGSISTLTIQRTEQRDSAMYRCASSTNRDRRYTGELFFGEGSRLTVL.

The chain carries TRBV19 and TRBJ1-3; D remains ambiguous. Germline CDR1 reads LNHDA; CDR2 reads SQIVND (reference sequence). Deletions cut 3 bases from V and 0 bases from J, with 12 bases between. The CDR3 contains 16 residues. The CDR3 sequence: CASSMSEYPSGNTIYF. DNA for the CDR3: TGTGCCAGTAGTATGTCGGAATACCCCTCTGGAAACACCATATATTTT.

This clone was observed a single time. The CDR3: CATSDPGQNYGYTF. As DNA, the CDR3 is TGTGCCACCAGTGACCCCGGACAGAACTATGGCTACACCTTC. The chain combines TRBV24-1 with TRBJ1-2; perhaps TRBD1 as D (6 bases). Trimming cost V 4 bases and J 2 bases, with 10 bases left between them. Germline V gene sequence: CDR1 KGHDR, CDR2 SFDVKD. This CDR3 contains 14 residues.

This clone is a singleton in its sample. The rearrangement uses TRBV5-5 and TRBJ1-1; TRBD1 might be the D (6 bases). Deletions cut 3 bases from V and 10 bases from J, with 16 bases between. The CDR3 contains 13 residues. CDR1 and CDR2 from the germline V gene are SGHKS and YYEKEE (reference sequence). The CDR3 bases are TGTGCCAGCAGCTCCCGGACAGAACTTGGAGCTTTCTTT. Protein sequence: CASSSRTELGAFF. Full variable domain (rest looked up from reference TRBV5-5 and TRBJ1-1): DAGVTQSPTHLIKTRGQQVTLRCSPISGHKSVSWYQQVLGQGPQFIFQYYEKEERGRGNFPDRFSARQFPNYSSELNVNALLLGDSALYLCASSSRTELGAFFGQGTRLTVV.

The J gene is TRBJ2-4, the V gene TRBV15; tentatively, D is TRBD1 (6 bases). Germline V CDR1 and CDR2: LNHNV, YYDKDF (reference sequence). V dropped 0 bases and J dropped 15 bases, with 12 bases sitting between them. The CDR3 has 12 residues. Written as DNA, the CDR3 is TGTGCCACCAGCAGAGATACAGGGACGACGTACTTC. Its translation: CATSRDTGTTYF.

This chain connects TRBV24-1 to TRBJ1-2; no clear D. There are 15 residues in the CDR3. V was clipped by 5 bases and J by 7 bases, with 19 bases between them. Germline V gene data show CDR1 as KGHDR and CDR2 as SFDVKD. CDR3 DNA: TGTGCCACCAGTGCTCCGGGATCATTACCGGGTGGCTACACCTTC. Its protein product is CATSAPGSLPGGYTF.

This chain connects TRBV9 to TRBJ1-4, with 9 bases that match TRBD1. The CDR3 is 16 amino acids. CDR1 and CDR2 from the germline V gene are SGDLS and YYNGEE. With V trimmed by 2 bases and J by 0 bases, 2 bases remained unmatched. This CDR3 is CASSVGTGSTNEKLFF. CDR3 DNA sequence: TGTGCCAGCAGCGTTGGGACAGGGTCAACTAATGAAAAACTGTTTTTT.

The CDR3 region is CASKGGYGYTF. In nucleotides, the CDR3 is TGTGCCAGCAAGGGAGGCTATGGCTACACCTTC. V usage is TRBV2 and J usage is TRBJ1-2; D call uncertain. Trimming stripped 7 bases from V and 4 bases from J, with 7 bases between. Germline CDR1 SNHLY, CDR2 FYNNEI. The CDR3 runs 11 residues.

V and J are TRBV19 and TRBJ1-4; tentative D call: TRBD1 (6 bases). The CDR3 contains 18 residues. CDR1 and CDR2 from the germline V gene are LNHDA and SQIVND (reference sequence). The V and J ends lost 4 bases and 2 bases respectively, with 20 bases between them. In DNA form, the CDR3 reads TGTGCCAGTAGTAGTACTAGGACCCGGGGGCCGACTAATGAAAAACTGTTTTTT. Protein sequence: CASSSTRTRGPTNEKLFF.

The chain links TRBV19 to TRBJ2-1; D call uncertain. V was clipped by 3 bases and J by 1 base, with 7 bases between them. Per germline, CDR1 LNHDA and CDR2 SQIVND (reference sequence). The CDR3 totals 14 residues. CDR3 in amino acids: CASSIGLSYNEQFF. For the CDR3, the DNA is TGTGCCAGTAGTATCGGCCTTTCCTACAATGAGCAGTTCTTC. The full variable domain, its missing parts supplied by reference TRBV19 and TRBJ2-1, is DGGITQSPKYLFRKEGQNVTLSCEQNLNHDAMYWYRQDPGQGLRLIYYSQIVNDFQKGDIAEGYSVSREKKESFPLTVTSAQKNPTAFYLCASSIGLSYNEQFFGPGTRLTVL.

The rearrangement joins TRBV28 to TRBJ1-2, with 12 nucleotides matching TRBD1. The ends lost 8 bases at V and 6 bases at J; junction bases unmatched: 1. Germline V CDR1 and CDR2: MDHEN, SYDVKM. This CDR3 has 12 amino acids. CDR3 coding DNA: TGTGCCAGCGGGACAGGGGGCAATGGCTACACCTTC. This sequence encodes CASGTGGNGYTF.

This chain connects TRBV28 to TRBJ2-7; 7 bases align to TRBD1. The germline V gene has CDR1 MDHEN and CDR2 SYDVKM. The trim removed 2 bases at V and 3 bases at J, leaving 7 bases unmatched. This CDR3 region has 15 residues. CDR3: CASSLPQGQLYEQYF. CDR3 coding DNA: TGTGCCAGCAGTTTACCCCAGGGACAGCTCTACGAGCAGTACTTC.

The rearrangement joins TRBV20-1 to TRBJ1-2; D not certain. The CDR3 contains 11 residues. Trimming pared 2 bases from V and 7 bases from J, leaving 8 bases between. CDR1 and CDR2 (germline): DFQATT, SNEGSKA (reference sequence). CDR3 residues: CSARTLSGYTF. The DNA for the CDR3 is TGCAGTGCTAGAACCCTCTCTGGCTACACCTTC.

The chain links TRBV29-1 to TRBJ1-2, with a possible D match to TRBD1 (6 bases). The CDR3 runs to 12 residues. Germline V gene data show CDR1 as SQVTM and CDR2 as ANQGSEA. The germline V and J ends were trimmed by 4 bases and 3 bases, with 9 bases remaining between them. As DNA, the CDR3 is TGCAGCGTTGTGAGGGGGGACTATGGCTACACCTTC. Its protein product is CSVVRGDYGYTF.

The count of this clone is one. This chain links TRBV7-8 with TRBJ2-2, with D maybe TRBD1 (6 bases). CDR1 is SGHVS and CDR2 is FQNEAQ in the germline V gene. V was shortened by 1 base and J by 7 bases, with 10 bases between the two germline ends. This CDR3 contains 14 residues. The CDR3 DNA sequence: TGTGCCAGCAGCTTAGAACAGGGCGACGGGGAGCTGTTTTTT. Translated: CASSLEQGDGELFF. The entire variable domain, with the rest obtained from reference TRBV7-8 and TRBJ2-2, is as follows: GAGVSQSPRYKVAKRGQDVALRCDPISGHVSLFWYQQALGQGPEFLTYFQNEAQLDKSGLPSDRFFAERPEGSVSTLKIQRTQQEDSAVYLCASSLEQGDGELFFGEGSRLTVL.

This chain uses TRBV27 with TRBJ2-1, with TRBD2 as a possible D gene (6 bases). V was cut by 3 bases and J by 2 bases, with 8 bases left in between. The CDR3 runs to 14 residues. The germline CDR1 and CDR2 sequences are MNHEY and SMNVEV (reference sequence). CDR3 DNA sequence: TGTGCCAGCAGTTTTAGCGGTCCCTACAATGAGCAGTTCTTC. This gives the protein CASSFSGPYNEQFF.

This CDR3 is CASSIQNTEAFF. The CDR3 DNA reads TGTGCCAGTAGTATCCAGAACACTGAAGCTTTCTTT. V gene TRBV19 combines with J gene TRBJ1-1; D gene ambiguous. Trimming left V 3 bases short and J 1 base short, with 3 bases between. The CDR3 is 12 amino acids. Germline V lookup: CDR1 LNHDA, CDR2 SQIVND (reference sequence).

This clone was picked up one time. V gene TRBV28 combines with J gene TRBJ1-1, with D uncertain. With 1 base removed from V and 5 bases from J, the gap between germline ends came to 5 bases. CDR1 is MDHEN, CDR2 SYDVKM, per germline. The CDR3 contains 12 residues. CDR3 protein: CASSLYGTEAFF. The CDR3 nucleotides are TGTGCCAGCAGTTTATATGGGACTGAAGCTTTCTTT.

The chain carries TRBV7-3 and TRBJ2-5; 9 bases line up with TRBD2. The CDR3 runs to 18 residues. The germline CDR1 and CDR2 sequences are SGHTA and FQGTGA. The trim removed 1 base at V and 2 bases at J, leaving 11 bases unmatched. The CDR3: CASSLSASGAAGQETQYF. The CDR3 coding sequence is TGTGCCAGCAGCTTAAGTGCTAGCGGGGCTGCGGGGCAAGAGACCCAGTACTTC.

The chain couples TRBV2 to TRBJ1-5; D is possibly TRBD1 (5 bases). Germline CDR1 reads SNHLY; CDR2 reads FYNNEI. The CDR3 consists of 17 residues. The germline V and J ends were trimmed by 3 bases and 3 bases, with 18 bases remaining between them. DNA of the CDR3: TGTGCCAGCAGTGACTCTTTCTATCGGGGGAACAATCAGCCCCAGCATTTT. As protein: CASSDSFYRGNNQPQHF. Using reference TRBV2 and TRBJ1-5 for the parts outside the CDR3, the full variable domain is EPEVTQTPSHQVTQMGQEVILRCVPISNHLYFYWYRQILGQKVEFLVSFYNNEISEKSEIFDDQFSVERPDGSNFTLKIRSTKLEDSAMYFCASSDSFYRGNNQPQHFGDGTRLSIL.

This clone has only one observation. V usage is TRBV7-2 and J usage is TRBJ2-1; the match to TRBD1 covers 10 bases. Germline V CDR1 and CDR2: SGHTA, FQGNSA. The CDR3 runs to 15 residues. V gave up 8 bases and J gave up 3 bases; unmatched junction bases: 7. The DNA of the CDR3 is TGTGCCAGCGGGGTTGACAGGGGGCGCTACAATGAGCAGTTCTTC. Its protein is CASGVDRGRYNEQFF.

The CDR3 nucleotides are TGCGCCAGCAGCTTGAGGAAGGGGGCGGTAAATGGCTACACCTTC. Translating it yields CASSLRKGAVNGYTF. This chain joins TRBV5-1 and TRBJ1-2; 7 nucleotides agree with TRBD1. The V gene end was trimmed by 1 base and the J gene end by 6 bases; junction bases not matched to a gene: 9. In germline, CDR1 is SGHRS, CDR2 YFSETQ. This CDR3 is 15 amino acids long.

CDR3 loop: CASSHTSGGTGELFF. The CDR3 nucleotides read TGTGCCAGCAGCCATACTAGCGGGGGTACCGGGGAGCTGTTTTTT. The J gene is TRBJ2-2, the V gene TRBV3-1 (or the pseudogene TRBV3-2); 11 positions match TRBD2. The ends lost 3 bases at V and 5 bases at J; junction bases unmatched: 2. CDR3 length: 15 amino acids. Germline lookup yields CDR1 LGHDT and CDR2 YNNKEL (reference sequence).

The V call is TRBV3-1 (or the pseudogene TRBV3-2), the J call TRBJ2-1, with a possible D match to TRBD2 (5 bases). CDR3 length: 15 amino acids. Germline-derived CDR1 and CDR2 are LGHDT and YNNKEL (reference sequence). V was trimmed by 4 bases and J by 0 bases, leaving 10 bases between them. CDR3 region: CASSPSGYSYNEQFF. In DNA, the CDR3 is TGTGCCAGCAGCCCGAGCGGTTACTCCTACAATGAGCAGTTCTTC.

The chain uses TRBV15 and TRBJ1-3; 11 nucleotides align to TRBD1. This CDR3 has 14 residues. V lost 5 bases, J lost 8 bases, and 5 bases stayed unmatched. The germline V gene has CDR1 LNHNV and CDR2 YYDKDF (reference sequence). The CDR3 spells CATSLGQGVDTIYF. CDR3 bases: TGTGCCACCAGCTTGGGACAGGGGGTAGACACCATATATTTT.

The J gene is TRBJ1-2, the V gene TRBV4-3, with D possibly TRBD1 on 6 matching bases. Trimming left V 1 base short and J 3 bases short, with 12 bases between. The germline V gene encodes CDR1 LGHNA and CDR2 YSLEER. The CDR3 runs 15 residues. The CDR3 sequence: CASSQAFRGDYGYTF. The CDR3 DNA is TGCGCCAGCAGCCAAGCCTTCAGGGGAGACTATGGCTACACCTTC.

Here the CDR3 DNA reads TGTGCCAGCAGCTTAGCCAACACCGCCAATCAGCCCCAGCATTTT. It specifies CASSLANTANQPQHF. The V gene is TRBV7-6, the J gene TRBJ1-5; D remains ambiguous. The CDR3 totals 15 residues. Germline assignment: CDR1 SGHVS and CDR2 FNYEAQ. The V gene lost 0 bases and the J gene lost 3 bases, with 9 bases spanning the gap.